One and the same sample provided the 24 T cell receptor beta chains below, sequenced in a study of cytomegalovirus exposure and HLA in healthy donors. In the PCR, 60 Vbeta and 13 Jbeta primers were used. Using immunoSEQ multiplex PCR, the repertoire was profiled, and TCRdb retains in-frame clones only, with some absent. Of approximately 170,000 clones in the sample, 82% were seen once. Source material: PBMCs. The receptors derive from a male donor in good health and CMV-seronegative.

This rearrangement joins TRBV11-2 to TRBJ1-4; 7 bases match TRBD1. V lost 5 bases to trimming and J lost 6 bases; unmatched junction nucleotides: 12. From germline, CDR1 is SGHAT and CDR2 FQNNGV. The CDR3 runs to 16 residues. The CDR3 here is CASSPRGRGWDEKLFF. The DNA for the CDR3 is TGTGCCAGCAGCCCACGCGGCAGGGGGTGGGATGAAAAACTGTTTTTT.

The CDR3 here is CASSSQGYYEQYF. CDR3 DNA sequence: TGTGCCAGCAGTTCGCAGGGCTACTACGAGCAGTACTTC. The chain is built from TRBV27 and TRBJ2-7, with TRBD1 as a possible D gene (5 bases). The CDR3 spans 13 residues. Trimming removed 4 bases at V and 3 bases at J, with 10 bases between. Germline values: CDR1 MNHEY, CDR2 SMNVEV (reference sequence).

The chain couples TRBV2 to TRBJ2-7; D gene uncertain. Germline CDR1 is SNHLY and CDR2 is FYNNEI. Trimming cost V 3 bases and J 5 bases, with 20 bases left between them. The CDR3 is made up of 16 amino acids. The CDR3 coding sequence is TGTGCCAGCAGTGACCTCTTTACAAGACACGTCCACGAGCAGTACTTC. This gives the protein CASSDLFTRHVHEQYF.

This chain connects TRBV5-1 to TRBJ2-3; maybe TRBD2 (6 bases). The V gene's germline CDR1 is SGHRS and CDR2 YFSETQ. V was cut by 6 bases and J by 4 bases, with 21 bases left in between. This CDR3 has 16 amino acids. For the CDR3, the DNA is TGCGCCAGCACCCCGTCGGGTGGGCGGGGCGCAGATACGCAGTATTTT. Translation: CASTPSGGRGADTQYF. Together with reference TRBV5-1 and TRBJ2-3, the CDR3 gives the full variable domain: KAGVTQTPRYLIKTRGQQVTLSCSPISGHRSVSWYQQTPGQGLQFLFEYFSETQRNKGNFPGRFSGRQFSNSRSEMNVSTLELGDSALYLCASTPSGGRGADTQYFGPGTRLTVL.

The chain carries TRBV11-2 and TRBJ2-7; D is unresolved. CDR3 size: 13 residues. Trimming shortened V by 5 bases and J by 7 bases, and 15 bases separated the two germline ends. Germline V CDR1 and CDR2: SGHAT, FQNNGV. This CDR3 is CASSPLRQKEQYF. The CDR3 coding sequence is TGTGCCAGCAGCCCTTTGAGGCAGAAGGAGCAGTACTTC.

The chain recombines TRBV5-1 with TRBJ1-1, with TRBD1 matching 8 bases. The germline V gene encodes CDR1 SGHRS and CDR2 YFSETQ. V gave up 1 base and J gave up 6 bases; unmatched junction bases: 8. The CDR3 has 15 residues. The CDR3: CASSLSSGGMAEAFF. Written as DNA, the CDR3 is TGCGCCAGCAGCTTGTCTTCAGGGGGCATGGCTGAAGCTTTCTTT.

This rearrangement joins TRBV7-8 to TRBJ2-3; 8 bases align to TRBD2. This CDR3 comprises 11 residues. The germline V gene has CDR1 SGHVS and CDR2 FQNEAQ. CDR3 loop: CKAGGTDTQYF. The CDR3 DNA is TGTAAAGCGGGAGGCACAGATACGCAGTATTTT.

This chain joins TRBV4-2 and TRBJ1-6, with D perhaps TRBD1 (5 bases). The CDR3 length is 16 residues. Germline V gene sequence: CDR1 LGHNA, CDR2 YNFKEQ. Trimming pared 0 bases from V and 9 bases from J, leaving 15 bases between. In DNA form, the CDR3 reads TGTGCCAGCAGCCAAGATCAGGGCGCCCTTGTTTCACCCCTCCACTTT. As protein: CASSQDQGALVSPLHF.

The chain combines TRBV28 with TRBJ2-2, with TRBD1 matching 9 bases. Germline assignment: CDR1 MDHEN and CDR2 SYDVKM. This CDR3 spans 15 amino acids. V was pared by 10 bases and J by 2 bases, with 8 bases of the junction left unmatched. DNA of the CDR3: TGTGCCATCAACCGGGACAGGGTAAACACCGGGGAGCTGTTTTTT. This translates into CAINRDRVNTGELFF.

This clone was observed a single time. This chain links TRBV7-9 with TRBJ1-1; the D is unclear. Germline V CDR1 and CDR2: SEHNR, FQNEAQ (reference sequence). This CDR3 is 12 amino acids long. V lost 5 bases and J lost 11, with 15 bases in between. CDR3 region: CASSPRDREAFF. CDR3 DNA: TGTGCCAGCAGCCCCCGGGATCGCGAGGCTTTCTTT.

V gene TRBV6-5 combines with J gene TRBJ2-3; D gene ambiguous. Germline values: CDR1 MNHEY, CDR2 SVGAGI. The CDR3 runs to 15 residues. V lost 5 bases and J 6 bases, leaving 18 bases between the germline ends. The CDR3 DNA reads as TGTGCCAGCAGTCCAATAGGAGAAGCCGCGGATACGCAGTATTTT. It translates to CASSPIGEAADTQYF.

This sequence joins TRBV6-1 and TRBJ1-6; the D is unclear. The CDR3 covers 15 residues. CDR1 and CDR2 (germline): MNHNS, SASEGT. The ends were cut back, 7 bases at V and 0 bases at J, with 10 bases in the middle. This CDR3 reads CASMRPGSYNSPLHF. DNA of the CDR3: TGTGCCAGCATGAGGCCGGGCTCCTATAATTCACCCCTCCACTTT.

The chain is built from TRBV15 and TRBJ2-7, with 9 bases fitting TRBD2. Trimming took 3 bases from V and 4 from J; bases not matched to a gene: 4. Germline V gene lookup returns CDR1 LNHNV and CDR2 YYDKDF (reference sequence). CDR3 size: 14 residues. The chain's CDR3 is CATSSLAGAYEQYF. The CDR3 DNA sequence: TGTGCCACCAGCAGTTTAGCGGGAGCTTACGAGCAGTACTTC. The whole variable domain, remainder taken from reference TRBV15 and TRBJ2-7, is DAMVIQNPRYQVTQFGKPVTLSCSQTLNHNVMYWYQQKSSQAPKLLFHYYDKDFNNEADTPDNFQSRRPNTSFCFLDIRSPGLGDTAMYLCATSSLAGAYEQYFGPGTRLTVT.

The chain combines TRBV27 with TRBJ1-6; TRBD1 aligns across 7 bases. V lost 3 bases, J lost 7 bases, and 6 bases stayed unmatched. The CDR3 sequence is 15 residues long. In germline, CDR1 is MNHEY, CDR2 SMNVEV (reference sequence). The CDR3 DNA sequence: TGTGCCAGCAGTTTCAATCCACAGGGGAATTCACCCCTCCACTTT. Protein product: CASSFNPQGNSPLHF.

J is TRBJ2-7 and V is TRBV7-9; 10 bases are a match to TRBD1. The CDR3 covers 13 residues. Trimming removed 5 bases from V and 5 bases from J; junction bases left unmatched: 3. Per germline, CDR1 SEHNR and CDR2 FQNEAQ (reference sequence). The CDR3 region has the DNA TGTGCCAGCAGCGGGGGGACAGGGGACGAGCAGTACTTC. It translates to CASSGGTGDEQYF. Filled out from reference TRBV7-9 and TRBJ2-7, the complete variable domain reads DTGVSQNPRHKITKRGQNVTFRCDPISEHNRLYWYRQTLGQGPEFLTYFQNEAQLEKSRLLSDRFSAERPKGSFSTLEIQRTEQGDSAMYLCASSGGTGDEQYFGPGTRLTVT.

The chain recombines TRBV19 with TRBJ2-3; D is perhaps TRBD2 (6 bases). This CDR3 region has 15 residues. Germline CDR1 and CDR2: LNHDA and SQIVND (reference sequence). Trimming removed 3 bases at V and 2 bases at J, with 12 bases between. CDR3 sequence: CASSMGLPNTDTQYF. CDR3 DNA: TGTGCCAGTAGTATGGGACTCCCAAACACAGATACGCAGTATTTT.

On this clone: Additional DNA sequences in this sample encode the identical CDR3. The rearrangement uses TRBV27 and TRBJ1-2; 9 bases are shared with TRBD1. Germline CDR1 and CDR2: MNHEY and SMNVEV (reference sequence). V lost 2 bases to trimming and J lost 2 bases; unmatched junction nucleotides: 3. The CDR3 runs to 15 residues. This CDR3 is CASSLIQGANYGYTF. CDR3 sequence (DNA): TGTGCCAGCAGTTTAATACAGGGGGCAAACTATGGCTACACCTTC.

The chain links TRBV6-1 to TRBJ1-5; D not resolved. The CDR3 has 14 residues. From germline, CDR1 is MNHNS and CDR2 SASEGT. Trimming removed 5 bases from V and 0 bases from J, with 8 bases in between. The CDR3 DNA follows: TGTGCCAGCAGTCCGCAGTATAGCAATCAGCCCCAGCATTTT. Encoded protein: CASSPQYSNQPQHF.

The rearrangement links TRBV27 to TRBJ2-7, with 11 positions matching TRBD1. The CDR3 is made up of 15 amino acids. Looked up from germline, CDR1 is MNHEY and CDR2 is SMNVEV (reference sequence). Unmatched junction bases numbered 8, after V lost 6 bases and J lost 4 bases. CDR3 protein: CASSGTGGFRYEQYF. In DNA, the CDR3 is TGTGCCAGCAGCGGGACAGGGGGTTTTCGGTACGAGCAGTACTTC.

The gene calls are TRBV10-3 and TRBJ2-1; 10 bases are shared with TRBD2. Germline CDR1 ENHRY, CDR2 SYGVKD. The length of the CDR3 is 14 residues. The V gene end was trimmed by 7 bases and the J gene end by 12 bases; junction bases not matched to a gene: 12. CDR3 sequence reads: CAIKASGGAKAQFF. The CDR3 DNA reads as TGTGCCATCAAAGCGAGCGGGGGGGCGAAGGCGCAGTTCTTC.

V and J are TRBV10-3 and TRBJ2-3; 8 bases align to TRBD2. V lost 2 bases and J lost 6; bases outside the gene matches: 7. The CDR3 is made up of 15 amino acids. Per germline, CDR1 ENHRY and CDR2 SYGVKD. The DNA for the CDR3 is TGTGCCATCAGTGAGACGCGGGGGGCCGCGGATACGCAGTATTTT. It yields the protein CAISETRGAADTQYF.

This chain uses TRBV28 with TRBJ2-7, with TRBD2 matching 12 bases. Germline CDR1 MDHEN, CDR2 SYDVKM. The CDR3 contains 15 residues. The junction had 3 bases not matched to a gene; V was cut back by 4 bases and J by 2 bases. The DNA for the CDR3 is TGTGCCAGCAGTTCGGCTAGCGGGAGGGCCTACGAGCAGTACTTC. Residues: CASSSASGRAYEQYF.

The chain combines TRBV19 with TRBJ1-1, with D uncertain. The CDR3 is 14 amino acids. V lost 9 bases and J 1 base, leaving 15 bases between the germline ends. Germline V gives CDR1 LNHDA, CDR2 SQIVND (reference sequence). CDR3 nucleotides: TGTGCCAGCGATAACGGGATTCCGAACACTGAAGCTTTCTTT. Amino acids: CASDNGIPNTEAFF.

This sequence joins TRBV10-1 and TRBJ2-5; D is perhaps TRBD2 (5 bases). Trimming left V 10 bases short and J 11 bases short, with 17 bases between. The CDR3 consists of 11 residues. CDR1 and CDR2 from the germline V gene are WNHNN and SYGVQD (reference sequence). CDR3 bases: TGCGCCATCATCCAAAAGGGAGAGCAGTACTTC. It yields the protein CAIIQKGEQYF.